These 22 T cell receptor beta chains came from one sample sequenced in a study of T-cell reconstitution after alpha-beta-depleted transplantation in children. Unique molecular identifiers were built into the TCRbeta library. TCRdb processed the PCR reads anew with MiXCR; each CDR3 protein has one entry. This repertoire shows about 490,000 distinct CDR3 sequences, over 9.5% found once; its top ten account for 2% to 2.5%. This material consisted of PBMCs, taken before TCRalphabeta/CD19-depleted stem cell transplant. The receptors come from a child aged 2-15 years with inherited bone marrow failure, due to receive a stem cell transplant.

The chain is built from TRBV20-1 and TRBJ2-3, with TRBD1 identical over 9 bases. Germline CDR1 DFQATT, CDR2 SNEGSKA (reference sequence). This CDR3 comprises 12 residues. V lost 7 bases to trimming and J lost 4 bases; unmatched junction nucleotides: 3. CDR3 amino acids: CSGGQGSDTQYF. For the CDR3, the DNA is TGCAGTGGGGGACAGGGATCAGATACGCAGTATTTT.

This clonotype occurred a few times. The genes are TRBV29-1 and TRBJ2-1; tentative D call: TRBD1 (5 bases). CDR3 length equals 11 residues. V was shortened by 6 bases and J by 10 bases, with 13 bases between the two germline ends. Germline CDR1 reads SQVTM; CDR2 reads ANQGSEA. The CDR3 sequence: CSVRKGKEQFF. In DNA form, the CDR3 reads TGCAGCGTCAGAAAGGGGAAGGAGCAGTTCTTC.

This clonotype was counted between two and nine times. The chain uses TRBV29-1 and TRBJ2-1, with TRBD1 matching over 8 bases. The CDR3 length is 15 residues. The V gene's germline CDR1 is SQVTM and CDR2 ANQGSEA. V dropped 1 base and J dropped 8; count of bases not matched to a gene: 10. CDR3 protein: CSVEGMAGGRDEQFF. CDR3 DNA sequence: TGCAGCGTTGAAGGTATGGCAGGGGGCAGGGATGAGCAGTTCTTC.

This clonotype was picked up one time. This may stem from a read error, because a much larger clone lies one nucleotide away. The genes are TRBV28 and TRBJ2-5; D remains unclear. CDR1 MDHEN and CDR2 SYDVKM come from the germline V gene. V was pared by 6 bases and J by 1 base, with 18 bases between. The CDR3 loop spans 16 amino acids. CDR3 nucleotide sequence: TGTGCCAGCAGAAACTGCAAAGACTCAATCCAAGAGACCCAGTACTTC. It yields the protein CASRNCKDSIQETQYF.

This clonotype was seen repeatedly, ten times or more. J is TRBJ1-5 and V is TRBV20-1; 9 positions match TRBD1. V lost 3 bases, J lost 3 bases, and 15 bases stayed unmatched. The germline V gene has CDR1 DFQATT and CDR2 SNEGSKA (reference sequence). This CDR3 is built from 18 residues. The CDR3 DNA sequence: TGCAGTGCTAGGAACCGCTTCCGGGACAGGGCTTTCAATCAGCCCCAGCATTTT. Protein: CSARNRFRDRAFNQPQHF.

This clonotype has at least ten counts. The V and J genes are TRBV5-1 and TRBJ2-4, with D perhaps matching TRBD1 or TRBD2 (6 bases each). Germline loops: CDR1 SGHRS, CDR2 YFSETQ. V lost 1 base and J 1 base, leaving 12 bases between the germline ends. CDR3 length: 16 amino acids. As DNA, the CDR3 is TGCGCCAGCAGCTTGAATCCGGGGGCGGCCAAAAACATTCAGTACTTC. It yields the protein CASSLNPGAAKNIQYF. Full variable domain (outside the CDR3, taken from reference TRBV5-1 and TRBJ2-4): KAGVTQTPRYLIKTRGQQVTLSCSPISGHRSVSWYQQTPGQGLQFLFEYFSETQRNKGNFPGRFSGRQFSNSRSEMNVSTLELGDSALYLCASSLNPGAAKNIQYFGAGTRLSVL.

This chain uses TRBV30 with TRBJ1-6; 7 bases agree with TRBD1. V was pared by 2 bases and J by 5 bases, with 3 bases of the junction left unmatched. CDR3 length: 14 amino acids. Germline CDR1 GTSNPN, CDR2 SVGIG (reference sequence). The CDR3 bases are TGTGCCTGGAGTATTGGACAGGATAATTCACCCCTCCACTTT. Translation gives CAWSIGQDNSPLHF. The full variable domain, completed using reference TRBV30 and TRBJ1-6, is SQTIHQWPATLVQPVGSPLSLECTVEGTSNPNLYWYRQAAGRGLQLLFYSVGIGQISSEVPQNLSASRPQDRQFILSSKKLLLSDSGFYLCAWSIGQDNSPLHFGNGTRLTVT.

Points on this clonotype: This may be a read error, as it is one base from a much larger clone. J is TRBJ2-1 and V is TRBV4-3; TRBD2 aligns across 7 bases. The CDR3 loop spans 14 amino acids. V trimming: 4 bases; J trimming: 9 bases; junction bases outside the gene matches: 9. The germline gives CDR1 LGHNA, CDR2 YSLEER. The CDR3 here is CASSPQGTGGEQFF. The CDR3 nucleotides read TGCGCCAGCAGCCCGCAAGGGACGGGAGGTGAGCAGTTCTTC.

The gene calls are TRBV6-1 and TRBJ2-7; 12 positions match TRBD2. This CDR3 is 14 amino acids long. The V segment lost 5 bases and the J segment 4 bases; nucleotides outside the gene matches: 3. The germline CDR1 and CDR2 sequences are MNHNS and SASEGT. The CDR3 DNA follows: TGTGCCAGCAGTAGACTAGCGGGAGAGTACGAGCAGTACTTC. Its translation is CASSRLAGEYEQYF.

This clonotype was detected many times. This sequence joins TRBV27 and TRBJ2-6, with D uncertain. V shed 5 bases and J shed 0 bases, with 2 bases lying between them. Looked up from germline, CDR1 is MNHEY and CDR2 is SMNVEV (reference sequence). The CDR3 sequence is 13 residues long. As DNA, the CDR3 is TGTGCCAGCAGTGTCTCTGGGGCCAACGTCCTGACTTTC. Protein product: CASSVSGANVLTF.

This clonotype was seen many times. This chain uses TRBV7-8 with TRBJ2-3; 10 bases agree with TRBD2. The CDR3 contains 16 residues. The germline CDR1 and CDR2 sequences are SGHVS and FQNEAQ. V lost 5 bases and J lost 1; bases outside the gene matches: 6. CDR3 amino acids: CASSPPLAGGTDTQYF. Here the CDR3 DNA reads TGTGCCAGCAGCCCCCCCCTAGCGGGGGGCACAGATACGCAGTATTTT.

The chain joins TRBV29-1 to TRBJ2-3; a weak D match, TRBD2 (6 bases). CDR1 and CDR2 from the germline V gene are SQVTM and ANQGSEA. Trimming removed 7 bases at V and 0 bases at J, with 11 bases between. The CDR3 length is 13 residues. CDR3 in DNA: TGCAGCGCCTCCGGGGGAAGCACAGATACGCAGTATTTT. This codes for CSASGGSTDTQYF.

This chain joins TRBV20-1 and TRBJ2-1; 14 bases map to TRBD2. The CDR3 has 15 amino acids. The germline gives CDR1 DFQATT, CDR2 SNEGSKA (reference sequence). V shed 3 bases, J shed 8 bases, and the junction held 6 bases outside the gene matches. CDR3 residues: CSARGLAGALDEQFF. The CDR3 DNA sequence: TGCAGTGCTAGGGGACTAGCGGGAGCGTTAGATGAGCAGTTCTTC.

Concerning this clonotype: A read error may be the cause here, since a much bigger clone is one base away. The chain combines TRBV27 with TRBJ1-1; D gene ambiguous. The CDR3 loop spans 14 amino acids. The germline V gene encodes CDR1 MNHEY and CDR2 SMNVEV (reference sequence). DNA of the CDR3: TGTTCCAGCAGTTTATCCCTCATGAACACTGAAGCTTTCTTT. This codes for CSSSLSLMNTEAFF.

CDR3 amino acids: CASSLASGGTYEQYF. The CDR3 region has the DNA TGTGCCAGCAGCTTAGCCTCAGGGGGGACCTACGAGCAGTACTTC. The rearrangement uses TRBV7-8 and TRBJ2-7; a possible D gene is TRBD1 (7 bases). The CDR3 extends over 15 amino acids. V lost 0 bases and J lost 2, with 11 bases in between. From germline, CDR1 is SGHVS and CDR2 FQNEAQ.

At least ten counts were recorded for this clonotype. V usage is TRBV18 and J usage is TRBJ2-2; D gene uncertain. CDR3 length: 13 residues. Trimming cost V 4 bases and J 3 bases, with 6 bases left between them. Germline-derived CDR1 and CDR2 are KGHSH and LQKENI. The CDR3 sequence is CASSRQYTGELFF. The CDR3 nucleotides read TGTGCCAGCTCACGTCAGTACACCGGGGAGCTGTTTTTT.

Ten or more counts support this clonotype. CDR3 sequence: CASGGGGHTEAFF. The CDR3 region has the DNA TGTGCCAGCGGGGGCGGGGGGCACACTGAAGCTTTCTTT. The chain couples TRBV27 to TRBJ1-1; tentatively, D is TRBD1 (6 bases). The ends were cut back, 8 bases at V and 3 bases at J, with 13 bases in the middle. This CDR3 region has 13 residues. Germline V gives CDR1 MNHEY, CDR2 SMNVEV (reference sequence).

This clonotype appeared many times. The rearrangement uses TRBV4-1 and TRBJ2-5, with D hard to call. The CDR3 runs to 12 residues. V was pared by 3 bases and J by 1 base, with 3 bases between. CDR1 MGHRA and CDR2 YSYEKL come from the germline V gene. CDR3 loop: CASSQSQETQYF. CDR3 sequence (DNA): TGCGCCAGCAGCCAGTCCCAAGAGACCCAGTACTTC.

This clonotype has at least ten counts. This chain links TRBV30 with TRBJ2-2; D unresolved. From germline, CDR1 is GTSNPN and CDR2 SVGIG (reference sequence). V was pared by 3 bases and J by 5 bases, with 10 bases between. The length of the CDR3 is 13 residues. The CDR3 DNA reads as TGTGCCTGGAGGAAAGTGGGTACCGGGGAGCTGTTTTTT. Translating gives CAWRKVGTGELFF.

This clonotype appeared many times. V and J are TRBV20-1 and TRBJ2-3, with 8 positions matching TRBD2. There are 14 residues in the CDR3. Germline loops: CDR1 DFQATT, CDR2 SNEGSKA (reference sequence). The J segment lost 3 bases and the V segment lost 7 bases, leaving 9 bases of the junction unmatched. CDR3 sequence reads: CSDHIAGLTDTQYF. The CDR3 DNA reads as TGCAGTGACCATATAGCGGGATTGACAGATACGCAGTATTTT.

The V and J genes are TRBV9 and TRBJ2-7, with D perhaps given as TRBD1 or TRBD2 (7 bases each). CDR1 is SGDLS and CDR2 is YYNGEE in the germline V gene. This CDR3 is built from 14 residues. Trimming shortened V by 3 bases and J by 3 bases, and 13 bases separated the two germline ends. CDR3 protein: CASSDGGTVYEQYF. CDR3 DNA sequence: TGTGCCAGCAGCGACGGGGGGACAGTCTACGAGCAGTACTTC.

The sample holds many counts of this clonotype. The chain joins TRBV9 to TRBJ2-2; D is ambiguous. CDR3 length equals 12 residues. With 0 bases removed from V and 6 bases from J, the gap between germline ends came to 3 bases. CDR1 and CDR2 (germline): SGDLS, YYNGEE. For the CDR3, the DNA is TGTGCCAGCAGCGTAGCATCCGGGGAGCTGTTTTTT. This codes for CASSVASGELFF.